These 6 T cell receptor beta chains came from one sample sequenced in a study of blood T cell repertoires in COVID-19. Some clones are missing from TCRdb's copy, which holds only in-frame ones; the method was immunoSEQ multiplex PCR. The table lists 150,000 to 200,000 clones, 88% of them singletons, with around 2.3% in the top ten. The sample taken for sequencing was peripheral blood. The receptors derive from an older man with active or convalescent COVID-19.

This CDR3 reads CASRPGTNYNEQFF. As DNA, the CDR3 is TGTGCCAGCAGGCCCGGGACTAATTACAATGAGCAGTTCTTC. The chain joins TRBV11-2 to TRBJ2-1, with TRBD2 matching over 7 bases. V lost 6 bases to trimming and J lost 4 bases; unmatched junction nucleotides: 6. Germline CDR1 reads SGHAT; CDR2 reads FQNNGV. The CDR3 length is 14 residues.

V and J are TRBV7-9 and TRBJ1-2, with D possibly TRBD1 on 6 matching bases. The length of the CDR3 is 18 residues. The V gene's germline CDR1 is SEHNR and CDR2 FQNEAQ (reference sequence). V was cut by 5 bases and J by 5 bases, with 27 bases left in between. The CDR3: CASSPPPWHDRLEYGYTF. The CDR3 nucleotides read TGTGCCAGCAGCCCCCCCCCGTGGCACGACAGGTTGGAGTATGGCTACACCTTC.

The genes are TRBV25-1 and TRBJ2-2; 7 bases are shared with TRBD2. Germline V gene data show CDR1 as MGHDK and CDR2 as SYGVNS. Losses at the gene ends were 8 bases for V and 4 bases for J; bases not matched to a gene: 7. The CDR3 covers 14 residues. CDR3 DNA sequence: TGTGCCAGCCGGGGGGAGGAGGTCACCGGGGAGCTGTTTTTT. Its protein is CASRGEEVTGELFF. The whole variable domain, remainder taken from reference TRBV25-1 and TRBJ2-2, is EADIYQTPRYLVIGTGKKITLECSQTMGHDKMYWYQQDPGMELHLIHYSYGVNSTEKGDLSSESTVSRIRTEHFPLTLESARPSHTSQYLCASRGEEVTGELFFGEGSRLTVL.

A single count supports this clone. The chain carries TRBV5-1 and TRBJ2-5; tentative D call: TRBD1 (5 bases). Germline V CDR1 and CDR2: SGHRS, YFSETQ. The CDR3 length is 14 residues. Trimming took off 4 bases at V and 4 bases at J, with 14 bases between the two ends. DNA of the CDR3: TGCGCCAGCAGCCCAGGGATGCCCCCAGAGACCCAGTACTTC. Encoded protein: CASSPGMPPETQYF.

The chain employs TRBV7-2 and TRBJ2-5, with 9 bases aligning to TRBD1. Germline assignment: CDR1 SGHTA and CDR2 FQGNSA. CDR3 length: 15 amino acids. Trimming at V came to 4 bases and at J to 5 bases, leaving 8 bases not matched to a gene. CDR3 nucleotides: TGTGCCAGCAGCTCTGTCCGAGGACAGGGGGAGACCCAGTACTTC. Its protein is CASSSVRGQGETQYF. Supplemented by reference TRBV7-2 and TRBJ2-5, the full variable domain reads GAGVSQSPSNKVTEKGKDVELRCDPISGHTALYWYRQSLGQGLEFLIYFQGNSAPDKSGLPSDRFSAERTGGSVSTLTIQRTQQEDSAVYLCASSSVRGQGETQYFGPGTRLLVL.

The V gene is TRBV6-2 or TRBV6-3, the J gene TRBJ2-4, with a weak D call TRBD2 (6 bases). Trimming took 5 bases from V and 6 from J, leaving 8 bases between them. The CDR3 contains 12 residues. Germline V gives CDR1 MNHEY, CDR2 SVGEGT. This CDR3 reads CASSPGGNIQYF. CDR3 sequence (DNA): TGTGCCAGCAGTCCCGGGGGAAACATTCAGTACTTC.